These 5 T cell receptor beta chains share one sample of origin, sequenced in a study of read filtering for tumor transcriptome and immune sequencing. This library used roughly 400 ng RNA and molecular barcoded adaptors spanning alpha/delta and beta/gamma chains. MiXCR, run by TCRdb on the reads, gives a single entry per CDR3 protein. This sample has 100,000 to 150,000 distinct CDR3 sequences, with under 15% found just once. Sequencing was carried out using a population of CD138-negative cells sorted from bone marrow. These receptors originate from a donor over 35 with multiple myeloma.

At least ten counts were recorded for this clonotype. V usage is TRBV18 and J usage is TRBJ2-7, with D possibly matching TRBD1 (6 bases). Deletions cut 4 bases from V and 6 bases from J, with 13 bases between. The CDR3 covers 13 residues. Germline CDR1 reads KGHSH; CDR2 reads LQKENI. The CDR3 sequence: CASSLPTGGEQYF. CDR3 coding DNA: TGTGCCAGCTCACTACCGACAGGAGGCGAGCAGTACTTC. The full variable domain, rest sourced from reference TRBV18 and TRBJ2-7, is NAGVMQNPRHLVRRRGQEARLRCSPMKGHSHVYWYRQLPEEGLKFMVYLQKENIIDESGMPKERFSAEFPKEGPSILRIQQVVRGDSAAYFCASSLPTGGEQYFGPGTRLTVT.

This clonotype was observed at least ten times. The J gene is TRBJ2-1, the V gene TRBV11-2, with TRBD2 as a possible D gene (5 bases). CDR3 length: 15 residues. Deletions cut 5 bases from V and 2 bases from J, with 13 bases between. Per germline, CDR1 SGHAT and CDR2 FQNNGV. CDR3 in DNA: TGTGCCAGCAGCGGGCCCGGGGTGGCCTACAATGAGCAGTTCTTC. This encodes CASSGPGVAYNEQFF. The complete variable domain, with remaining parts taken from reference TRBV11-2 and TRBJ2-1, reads EAGVAQSPRYKIIEKRQSVAFWCNPISGHATLYWYQQILGQGPKLLIQFQNNGVVDDSQLPKDRFSAERLKGVDSTLKIQPAKLEDSAVYLCASSGPGVAYNEQFFGPGTRLTVL.

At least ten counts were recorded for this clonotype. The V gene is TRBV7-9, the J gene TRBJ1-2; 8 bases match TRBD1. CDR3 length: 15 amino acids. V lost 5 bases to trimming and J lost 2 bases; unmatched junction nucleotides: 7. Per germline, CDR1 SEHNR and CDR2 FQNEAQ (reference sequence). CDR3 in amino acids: CASSPIQGANYGYTF. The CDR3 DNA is TGTGCCAGCAGCCCCATCCAGGGGGCCAACTATGGCTACACCTTC.

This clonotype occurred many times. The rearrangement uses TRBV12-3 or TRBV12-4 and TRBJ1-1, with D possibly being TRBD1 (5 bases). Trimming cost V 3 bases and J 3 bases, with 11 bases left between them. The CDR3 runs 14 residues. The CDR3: CASSFGAGDTEAFF. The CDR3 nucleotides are TGTGCCAGCAGTTTTGGGGCGGGGGACACTGAAGCTTTCTTT.

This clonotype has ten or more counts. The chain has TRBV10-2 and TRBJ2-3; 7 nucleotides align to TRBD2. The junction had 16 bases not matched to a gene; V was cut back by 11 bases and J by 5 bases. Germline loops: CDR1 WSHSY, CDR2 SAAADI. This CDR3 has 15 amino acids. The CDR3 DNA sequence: TGCGCCGCCACAGCGGGATCCACCCGGCTAGATACGCAGTATTTT. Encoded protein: CAATAGSTRLDTQYF.